The clone carrying this T cell receptor beta chain was seen at least ten times. Its antigen is currently unknown. The data were obtained in a study of identical twins. Study findings and constraints: Models underestimated out-of-frame TCR alpha sharing in monozygotic twins. Conclusions relied on cross-sectional statistical analysis, not following the same donors.

CDR3 length: 15 residues. CDR1 and CDR2 (germline): LGHNA, YSLEER. V was clipped by 0 bases and J by 6 bases, with 13 bases between them. Each CDR3 protein gets one entry after TCRdb re-called the 5' RACE reads with MiXCR. The table records a few hundred thousand distinct CDR3 sequences, roughly 18% of them present only once. Sequencing used naive T cells sorted from blood. The source is a man over 45 in good health. The chain carries TRBV4-3 and TRBJ2-3, with D hard to call. The CDR3 DNA is TGCGCCAGCAGCCAAGAAAGGTCCGAGACCGATACGCAGTATTTT. It is translated as CASSQERSETDTQYF.